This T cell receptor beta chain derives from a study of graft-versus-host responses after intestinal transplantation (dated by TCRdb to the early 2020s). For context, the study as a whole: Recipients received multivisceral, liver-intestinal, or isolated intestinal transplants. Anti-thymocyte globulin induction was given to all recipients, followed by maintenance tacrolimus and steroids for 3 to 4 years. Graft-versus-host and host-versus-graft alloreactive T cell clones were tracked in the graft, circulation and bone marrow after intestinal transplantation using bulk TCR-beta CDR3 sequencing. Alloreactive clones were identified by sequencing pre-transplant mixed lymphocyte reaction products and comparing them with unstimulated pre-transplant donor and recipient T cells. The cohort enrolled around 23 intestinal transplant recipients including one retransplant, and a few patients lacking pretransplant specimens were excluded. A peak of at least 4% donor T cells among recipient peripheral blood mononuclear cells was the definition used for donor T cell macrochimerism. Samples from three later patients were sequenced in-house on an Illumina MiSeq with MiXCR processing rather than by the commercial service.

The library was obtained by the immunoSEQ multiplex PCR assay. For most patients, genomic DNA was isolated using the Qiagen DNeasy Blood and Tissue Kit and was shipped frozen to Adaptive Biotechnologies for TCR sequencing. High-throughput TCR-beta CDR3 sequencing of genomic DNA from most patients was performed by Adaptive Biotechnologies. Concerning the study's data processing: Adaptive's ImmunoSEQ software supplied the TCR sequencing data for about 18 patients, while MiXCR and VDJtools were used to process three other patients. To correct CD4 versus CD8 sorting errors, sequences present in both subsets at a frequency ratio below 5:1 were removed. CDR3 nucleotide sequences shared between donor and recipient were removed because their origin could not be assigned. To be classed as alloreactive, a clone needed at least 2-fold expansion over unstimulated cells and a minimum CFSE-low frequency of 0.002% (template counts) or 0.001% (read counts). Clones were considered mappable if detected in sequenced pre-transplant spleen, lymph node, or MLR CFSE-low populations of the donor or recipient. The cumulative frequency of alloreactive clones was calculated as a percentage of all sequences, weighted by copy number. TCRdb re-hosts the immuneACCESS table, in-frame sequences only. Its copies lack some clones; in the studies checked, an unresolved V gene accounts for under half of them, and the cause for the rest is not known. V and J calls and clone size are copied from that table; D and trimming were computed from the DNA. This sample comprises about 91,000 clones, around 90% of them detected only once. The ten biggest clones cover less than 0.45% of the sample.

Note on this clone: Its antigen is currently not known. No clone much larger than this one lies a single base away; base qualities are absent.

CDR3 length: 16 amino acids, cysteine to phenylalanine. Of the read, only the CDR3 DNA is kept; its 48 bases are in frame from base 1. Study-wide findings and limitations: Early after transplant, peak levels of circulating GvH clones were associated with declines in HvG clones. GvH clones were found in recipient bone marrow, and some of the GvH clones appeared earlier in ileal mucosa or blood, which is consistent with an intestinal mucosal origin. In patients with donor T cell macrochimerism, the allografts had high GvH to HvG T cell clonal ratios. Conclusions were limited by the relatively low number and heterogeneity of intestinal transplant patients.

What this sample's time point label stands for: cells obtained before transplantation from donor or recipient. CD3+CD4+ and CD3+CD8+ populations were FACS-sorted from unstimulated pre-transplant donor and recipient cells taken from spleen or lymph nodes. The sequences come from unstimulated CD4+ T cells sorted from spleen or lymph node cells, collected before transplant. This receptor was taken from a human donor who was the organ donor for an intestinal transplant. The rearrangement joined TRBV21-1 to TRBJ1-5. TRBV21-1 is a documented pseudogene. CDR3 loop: CASSKGGGSGNQPQHF. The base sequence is TGTGCCAGCAGCAAAGGAGGTGGATCCGGCAATCAGCCCCAGCATTTT.